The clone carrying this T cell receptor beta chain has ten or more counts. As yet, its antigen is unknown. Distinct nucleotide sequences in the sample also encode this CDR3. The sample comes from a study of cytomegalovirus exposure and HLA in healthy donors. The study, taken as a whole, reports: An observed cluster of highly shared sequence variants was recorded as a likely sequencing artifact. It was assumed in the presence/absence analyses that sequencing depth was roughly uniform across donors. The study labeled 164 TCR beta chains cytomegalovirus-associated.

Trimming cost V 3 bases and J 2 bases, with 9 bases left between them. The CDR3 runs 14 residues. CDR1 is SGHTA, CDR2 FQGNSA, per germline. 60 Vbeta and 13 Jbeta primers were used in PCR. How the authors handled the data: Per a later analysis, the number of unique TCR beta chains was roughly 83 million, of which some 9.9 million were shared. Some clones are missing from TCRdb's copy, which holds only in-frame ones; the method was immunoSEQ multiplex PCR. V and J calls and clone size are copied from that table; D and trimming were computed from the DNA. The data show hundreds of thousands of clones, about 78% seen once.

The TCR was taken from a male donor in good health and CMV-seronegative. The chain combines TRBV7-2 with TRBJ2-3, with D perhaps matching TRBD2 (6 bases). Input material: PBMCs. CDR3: CASSLGLNTDTQYF. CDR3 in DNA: TGTGCCAGCAGCTTGGGACTGAACACAGATACGCAGTATTTT.